The present TCR beta chain was sequenced within a study of neurological immune-mediated disorders. A single record per CDR3 protein comes from TCRdb applying MiXCR to the 5' RACE reads. The sample includes under 70,000 distinct CDR3 sequences, approximately 4% of them seen just once. This CDR3 region has 14 residues. CDR1 and CDR2 from the germline V gene are SGHVS and FQNEAQ. Ten or more counts support this clonotype. The junction and the germline gene differ at one end; a read error may be behind it. This chain connects TRBV7-8 to TRBJ2-1; 11 bases are shared with TRBD2. This receptor was obtained from a young woman with multiple sclerosis. The sequencing input was PBMCs. The CDR3 DNA reads TGTGCCAGCACCTTAGCGGGGGGGCTTAATGAGCAGTTCTTC. As protein: CASTLAGGLNEQFF.